This T cell receptor beta chain was captured by sequencing in a study of T cell repertoires in cytomegalovirus infection. Study at large: Newly reported HLA-C-restricted and thoroughly characterized HLA-B-restricted CMV epitopes were employed. Through public TCR beta signatures, both CMV infection and matching HLA type were indicated. Study-wide points: Of the TCR beta families, the public ones yielded a cumulative frequency that identified carriers of CMV plus the relevant HLA. Across the ex vivo response, the dominant clonotypes were HLA-C-restricted CMV-specific TCR beta clonotypes.

The germline gives CDR1 LNHDA, CDR2 SQIVND (reference sequence). The V gene lost 8 bases and the J gene lost 4 bases, with 11 bases spanning the gap. This CDR3 region has 12 residues. This clonotype was observed a handful of times. The antigen remains undetermined. One entry per CDR3 protein results from TCRdb running MiXCR on the reads. The table has around 900,000 distinct CDR3 sequences, roughly a third seen once. The sample here was cultured CD8+ T cells from PBMCs, taken from culture after CMV antigen stimulation. The receptor was isolated from a human donor in good health (CMV status not recorded). Some clones in this sample may be carry-over from other donors' samples. The chain is built from TRBV19 and TRBJ1-2; D remains ambiguous. CDR3 amino acids: CASLWGGYGYTF. CDR3 coding DNA: TGTGCCAGTCTATGGGGTGGCTATGGCTACACCTTC. The whole variable domain, filled in from reference TRBV19 and TRBJ1-2, reads DGGITQSPKYLFRKEGQNVTLSCEQNLNHDAMYWYRQDPGQGLRLIYYSQIVNDFQKGDIAEGYSVSREKKESFPLTVTSAQKNPTAFYLCASLWGGYGYTFGSGTRLTVV.